These T cell receptor beta chains were read from a single sample in a study of cytomegalovirus exposure and HLA in healthy donors. Profiling relied on immunoSEQ multiplex PCR, and the TCRdb table lists in-frame clones only, not all of them. The table records roughly 98,000 clones, approximately 77% of them present only once. Source material: PBMCs. These receptors all stem from a female donor in good health and CMV-seronegative. Both conserved end residues are part of each CDR3. D genes are given only for firm matches. Clone size, where shown, is once, few, many, or a class for clones that have expanded.

j_call clone_size v_call d_call cdr3_nt cdr3_aa
TRBJ2-2 NA TRBV5-4 NA TGTGCCAGCAGCTTGGGGAAGGGGGTAGACACCGGGGAGCTGTTTTTT CASSLGKGVDTGELFF
TRBJ2-7 NA TRBV18 NA TGTGCCAGCTCACCTCGCACAGGGTCCGCCGTGGGGTACTTC CASSPRTGSAVGYF
TRBJ2-5 NA TRBV2 TRBD2 TGTGCCAGCAGTGGAGGGACTAGCGGGATGGGAGGAGAGACCCAGTACTTC CASSGGTSGMGGETQYF
TRBJ2-2 NA TRBV18 NA TGTGCCAGCTCACTAGCTAGCGTGACGAACACCGGGGAGCTGTTTTTT CASSLASVTNTGELFF
TRBJ2-1 NA TRBV4-2 TRBD1 TGTGCCAGCAGCCAAGATAATCGACAGGGACGTAGGGACAATGAGCAGTTCTTC CASSQDNRQGRRDNEQFF
TRBJ1-4 NA TRBV6-6 TRBD1 TGTGCCAGCAGTCGGGGACAGGGATTGTTTTTT CASSRGQGLFF
TRBJ2-4 NA TRBV5-6 TRBD2 TGTGCCAGCAGCCAGGGACTAGCGGTAGCCAAAAACATTCAGTACTTC CASSQGLAVAKNIQYF
TRBJ1-2 NA TRBV10-3 TRBD1 TGTGCCATCAGTGACCTTGGACAGGGGCTGGCGGAGGGCTACACCTTC CAISDLGQGLAEGYTF
TRBJ2-3 once TRBV7-2 TRBD2 TGTGCCAGCAGCCCACGGGGGGCAGATACGCAGTATTTT CASSPRGADTQYF
TRBJ1-1 NA TRBV10-3 TRBD1 TGTGCCATCAGTGTGGGACAGGGGAACACTGAAGCTTTCTTT CAISVGQGNTEAFF
TRBJ2-7 NA TRBV5-5 NA TGTGCCAGCCAGACCACAGGCAGCCAGCAGTACTTC CASQTTGSQQYF
TRBJ1-2 NA TRBV19 NA TGTGCCAGTAGTGTCGGCCTCGGGATCGGCTACACCTTC CASSVGLGIGYTF
TRBJ1-5 NA TRBV4-1 NA TGCGCCAGCAGCAAAGCCTATAGCAATCAGCCCCAGCATTTT CASSKAYSNQPQHF
TRBJ1-1 NA TRBV7-8 TRBD1 TGTGCCAGCAGCTTAAGGGGGCGGACTGAAGCTTTCTTT CASSLRGRTEAFF
TRBJ1-4 NA TRBV29-1 NA TGCAGTGCCCTCGGGCAGGGCTTGGGAAAACTGTTTTTT CSALGQGLGKLFF
TRBJ2-7 NA TRBV5-1 NA TGCGCCAGCAGCTTGGAGGCGGAGGCAACCTACGAGCAGTACTTC CASSLEAEATYEQYF
TRBJ1-2 NA TRBV5-1 TRBD1 TGCGCCAGCAGCCCTATACAGGGGGCAGCTGTCTACACCTTC CASSPIQGAAVYTF
TRBJ1-2 NA TRBV27 TRBD1 TGTGCCAGCAGTTTGAGCTCCGGGACAGGGGGCTACACCTTC CASSLSSGTGGYTF
TRBJ2-3 NA TRBV5-5 NA TGTGCCAGCAGCTTGGATCCCGGGACAGATACGCAGTATTTT CASSLDPGTDTQYF
TRBJ2-1 NA TRBV5-1 NA TGCGCCAGCAGCCACGAGACTAGTCGTAATGAGCAGTTCTTC CASSHETSRNEQFF
TRBJ2-2 few TRBV18 TRBD2 TGTGCCAGCTCACCAAGGTTAACTAGCGGGAGGGCCCTGAACACCGGGGAGCTGTTTTTT CASSPRLTSGRALNTGELFF
TRBJ1-2 once TRBV18 NA TGTGCCAGCTCACCAGACAGGTACTATGGCTACACCTTC CASSPDRYYGYTF
TRBJ1-4 NA TRBV21-1 NA TGTGCCAGCAGCAATCCTCCGGACAGGGGCCGAGCTAATGAAAAACTGTTTTTT CASSNPPDRGRANEKLFF
TRBJ1-6 NA TRBV4-3 NA TGCGCCAGCAGCCAAGAGGCAGGGTATAATTCACCCCTCCACTTT CASSQEAGYNSPLHF
TRBJ2-5 NA TRBV4-2 TRBD2 TGTGCCAGCAGCCAAGATGGAGGGACTAGCGGGGGTCCAGAGACCCAGTACTTC CASSQDGGTSGGPETQYF
TRBJ1-2 NA TRBV6-5 NA TGTGCCAGCAGGAAAGGACCGGTTAGCGATGGCTACACCTTC CASRKGPVSDGYTF
TRBJ2-7 NA TRBV2 NA TGTGCCAGCAGTGAAGAAGACCACAGGTACTTC CASSEEDHRYF
TRBJ2-3 NA TRBV10-3 NA TGTGCCATCAGGGGCACAGGCTTGGGCACAGATACGCAGTATTTT CAIRGTGLGTDTQYF
TRBJ2-7 NA TRBV6-6 NA TGTGCCAGCAGTTACCGGGACTCGCACTCCTACGAGCAGTACTTC CASSYRDSHSYEQYF
TRBJ2-7 few TRBV7-9 TRBD1 TGTGCCAGCAACTCAAATGCCGCCAGAGGGACAGAACTCTACGAGCAGTACTTC CASNSNAARGTELYEQYF
TRBJ1-5 NA TRBV30 NA TGTGCCTGGAGTGTACTTGATAGCAATCAGCCCCAGCATTTT CAWSVLDSNQPQHF
TRBJ1-2 once TRBV27 NA TGTGCCAGCAGTTTCTCGGGGATTAGCTATGGCTACACCTTC CASSFSGISYGYTF
TRBJ2-2 NA TRBV7-2 NA TGTGCCAGCAGCTTTTGGGCTAGCGTTACCGGGGAGCTGTTTTTT CASSFWASVTGELFF
TRBJ2-1 few TRBV6-5 TRBD2 TGTGCCAGCAGTTACCGGGGGGTGGACTACAATGAGCAGTTCTTC CASSYRGVDYNEQFF
TRBJ2-3 NA TRBV7-2 TRBD2 TGTGCCAGCAGCTCCGGACTAGCTAGAGGAGATACGCAGTATTTT CASSSGLARGDTQYF
TRBJ2-7 few TRBV6-5 NA TGTGCCAGCAGTTTAACAGGGTACGAGCAGTACTTC CASSLTGYEQYF
TRBJ1-2 NA TRBV4-3 NA TGCGCCAGCAGCCAAGGAGTCAACCTGAACTATGGCTACACCTTC CASSQGVNLNYGYTF
TRBJ2-4 NA TRBV30 TRBD1 TGTGCCTGGAGTGTTCCAGGGGGAGTCAAAAACATTCAGTACTTC CAWSVPGGVKNIQYF
TRBJ2-6 NA TRBV11-3 TRBD1 TGTGCCAGCAGCTTAGGGGGCGCAGGGGGCCCCTCTGGGGCCAACGTCCTGACTTTC CASSLGGAGGPSGANVLTF
TRBJ2-3 NA TRBV29-1 TRBD2 TGCAGCGTTGAATTTGGCGGGGGGGCCACAGATACGCAGTATTTT CSVEFGGGATDTQYF
TRBJ2-1 NA TRBV11-3 TRBD2 TGTGCCAGCAGCCAAGGGACTAGCGAGTACAATGAGCAGTTCTTC CASSQGTSEYNEQFF
TRBJ2-7 NA TRBV7-2 NA TGTGCCAGCAGGGGAGACCTCAGGGGCGGCGAGCAGTACTTC CASRGDLRGGEQYF
TRBJ2-7 NA TRBV5-1 NA TGCGCCAGCAGCTTGAGCGAGAGCACCCACTACGAGCAGTACTTC CASSLSESTHYEQYF
TRBJ2-3 NA TRBV7-9 NA TGTGCCAGCCTTCTGAGGGGGGGCCTCACAGATACGCAGTATTTT CASLLRGGLTDTQYF
TRBJ1-2 NA TRBV6-1 TRBD1 TGTGCCAGCAGTCCCCGGGACAGTCCTTTCTATGGCTACACCTTC CASSPRDSPFYGYTF
TRBJ1-1 NA TRBV28 TRBD1 TGTGCCAGCAGTTCTGAGGGAGGACAGGGACGCAATGAAGCTTTCTTT CASSSEGGQGRNEAFF
TRBJ1-1 few TRBV6-1 NA TGTGCCAGCAGGCAGGGGACTGAAGCTTTCTTT CASRQGTEAFF
TRBJ2-1 NA TRBV15 TRBD2 TGTGCCACCAGTGCGGCGGGAGGGGTAAATGAGCAGTTCTTC CATSAAGGVNEQFF
TRBJ2-7 NA TRBV7-3 NA TGTGCCAGCAGCTTAACGAGAGGGAACGAGCAGTACTTC CASSLTRGNEQYF